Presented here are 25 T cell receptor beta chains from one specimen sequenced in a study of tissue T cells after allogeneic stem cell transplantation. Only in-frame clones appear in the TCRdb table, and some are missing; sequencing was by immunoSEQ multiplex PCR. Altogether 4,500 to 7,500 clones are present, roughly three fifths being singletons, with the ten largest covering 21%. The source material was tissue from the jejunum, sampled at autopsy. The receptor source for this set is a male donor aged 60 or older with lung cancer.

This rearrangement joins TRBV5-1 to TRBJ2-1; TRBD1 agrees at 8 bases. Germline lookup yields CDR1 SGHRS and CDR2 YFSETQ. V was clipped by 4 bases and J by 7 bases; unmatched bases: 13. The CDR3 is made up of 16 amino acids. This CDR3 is CASSAEPPGQANEQFF. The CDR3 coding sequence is TGCGCCAGCAGCGCAGAACCTCCGGGACAGGCTAATGAGCAGTTCTTC.

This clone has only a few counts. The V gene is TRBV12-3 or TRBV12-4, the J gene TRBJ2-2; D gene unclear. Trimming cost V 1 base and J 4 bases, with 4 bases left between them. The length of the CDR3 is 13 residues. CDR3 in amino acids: CASSLGFTGELFF. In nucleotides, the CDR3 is TGTGCCAGCAGTTTAGGGTTCACCGGGGAGCTGTTTTTT.

As DNA, the CDR3 is TGTGCCAGCAGCCCCCCAGGGACAGGGGGAGACGAGCAGTACTTC. Translated, it gives CASSPPGTGGDEQYF. The rearrangement joins TRBV6-2 or TRBV6-3 to TRBJ2-7; TRBD1 agrees at 11 bases. This CDR3 contains 15 residues. Germline CDR1 reads MNHEY; CDR2 reads SVGEGT. V was pared by 6 bases and J by 5 bases, with 9 bases of the junction left unmatched.

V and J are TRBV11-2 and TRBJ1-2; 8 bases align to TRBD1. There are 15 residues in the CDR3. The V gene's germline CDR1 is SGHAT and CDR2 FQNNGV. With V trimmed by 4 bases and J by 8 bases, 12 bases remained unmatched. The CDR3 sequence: CASSSSDRGGQGYTF. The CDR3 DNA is TGTGCCAGCAGCTCGAGCGACAGGGGAGGCCAGGGCTACACCTTC.

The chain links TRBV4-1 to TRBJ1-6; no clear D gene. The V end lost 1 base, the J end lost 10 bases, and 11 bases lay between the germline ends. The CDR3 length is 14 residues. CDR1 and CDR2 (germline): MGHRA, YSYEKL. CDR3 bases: TGCGCCAGCAGCCAAGCCAGCCTAATCTCACCCCTCCACTTT. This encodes CASSQASLISPLHF.

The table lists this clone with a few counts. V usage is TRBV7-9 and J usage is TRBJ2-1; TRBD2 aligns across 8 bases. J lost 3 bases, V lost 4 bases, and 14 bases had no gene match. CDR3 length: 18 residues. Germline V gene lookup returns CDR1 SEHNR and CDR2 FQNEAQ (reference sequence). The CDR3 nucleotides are TGTGCCAGCAGCTCGATGACTAGCGAGATTAGAATCTACAATGAGCAGTTCTTC. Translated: CASSSMTSEIRIYNEQFF.

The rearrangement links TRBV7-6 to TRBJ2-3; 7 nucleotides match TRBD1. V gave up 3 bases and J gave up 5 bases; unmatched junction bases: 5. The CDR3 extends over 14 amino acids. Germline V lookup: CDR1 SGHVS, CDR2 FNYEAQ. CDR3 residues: CASSFRDSQDTQYF. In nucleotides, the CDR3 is TGTGCCAGCAGCTTCCGGGACAGCCAAGATACGCAGTATTTT.

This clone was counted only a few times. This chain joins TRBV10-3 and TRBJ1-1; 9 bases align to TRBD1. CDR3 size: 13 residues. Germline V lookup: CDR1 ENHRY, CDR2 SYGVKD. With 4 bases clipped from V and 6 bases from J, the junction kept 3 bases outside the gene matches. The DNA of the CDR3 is TGTGCCATCAGTGGGGGGACAGGGTCTGAAGCTTTCTTT. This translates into CAISGGTGSEAFF.

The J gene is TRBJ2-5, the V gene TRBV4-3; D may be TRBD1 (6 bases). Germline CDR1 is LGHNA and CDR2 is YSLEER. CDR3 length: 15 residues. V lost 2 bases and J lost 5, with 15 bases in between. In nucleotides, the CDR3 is TGCGCCAGCAGCCAATACACAGGGAGATATGAGACCCAGTACTTC. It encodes CASSQYTGRYETQYF.

CDR3 coding DNA: TGCAGCGTTGAAAGGTTCCGGGATGAGCAGTTCTTC. It translates to CSVERFRDEQFF. The rearrangement uses TRBV29-1 and TRBJ2-1; D not resolved. The CDR3 loop spans 12 amino acids. Germline V lookup: CDR1 SQVTM, CDR2 ANQGSEA. V was shortened by 2 bases and J by 8 bases, with 10 bases between the two germline ends.

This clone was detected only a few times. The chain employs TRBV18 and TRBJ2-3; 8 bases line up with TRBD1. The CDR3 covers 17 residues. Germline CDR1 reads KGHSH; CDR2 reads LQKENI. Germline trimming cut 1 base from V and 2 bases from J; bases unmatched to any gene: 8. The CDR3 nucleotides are TGTGCCAGCTCACCACAAACAGGGGGATCCTTCACAGATACGCAGTATTTT. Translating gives CASSPQTGGSFTDTQYF.

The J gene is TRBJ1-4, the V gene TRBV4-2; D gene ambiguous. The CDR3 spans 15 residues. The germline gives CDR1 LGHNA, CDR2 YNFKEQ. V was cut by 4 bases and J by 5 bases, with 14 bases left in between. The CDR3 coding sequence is TGTGCCAGCAGCCCGGACGGGGAGCTAAATGAAAAACTGTTTTTT. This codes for CASSPDGELNEKLFF.

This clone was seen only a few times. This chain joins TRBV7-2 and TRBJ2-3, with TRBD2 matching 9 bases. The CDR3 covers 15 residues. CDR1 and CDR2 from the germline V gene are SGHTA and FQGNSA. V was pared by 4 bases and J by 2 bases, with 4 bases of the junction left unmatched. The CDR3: CASSSTSGHTDTQYF. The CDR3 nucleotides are TGTGCCAGCAGCTCGACTAGCGGCCACACAGATACGCAGTATTTT.

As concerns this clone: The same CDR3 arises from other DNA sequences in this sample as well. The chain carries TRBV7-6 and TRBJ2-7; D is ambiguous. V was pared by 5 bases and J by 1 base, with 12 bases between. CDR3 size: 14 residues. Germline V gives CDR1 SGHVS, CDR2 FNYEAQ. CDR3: CASSTTQDSYEQYF. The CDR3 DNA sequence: TGTGCCAGCAGCACAACACAAGATTCCTACGAGCAGTACTTC.

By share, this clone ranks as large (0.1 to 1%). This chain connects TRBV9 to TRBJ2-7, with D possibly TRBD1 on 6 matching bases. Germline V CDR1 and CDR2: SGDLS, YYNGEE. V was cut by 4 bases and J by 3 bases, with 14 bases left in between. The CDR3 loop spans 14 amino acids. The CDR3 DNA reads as TGTGCCAGCAGCCCCCAGGGGATCGGCTACGAGCAGTACTTC. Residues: CASSPQGIGYEQYF. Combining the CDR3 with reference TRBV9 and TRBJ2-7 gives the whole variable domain DSGVTQTPKHLITATGQRVTLRCSPRSGDLSVYWYQQSLDQGLQFLIQYYNGEERAKGNILERFSAQQFPDLHSELNLSSLELGDSALYFCASSPQGIGYEQYFGPGTRLTVT.

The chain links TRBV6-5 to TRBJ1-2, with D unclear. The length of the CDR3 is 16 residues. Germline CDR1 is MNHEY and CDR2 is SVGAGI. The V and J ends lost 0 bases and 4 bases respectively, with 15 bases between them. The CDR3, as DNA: TGTGCCAGCAGTTACTCGGGCGGCAGGCTAGGCTATGGCTACACCTTC. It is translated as CASSYSGGRLGYGYTF.

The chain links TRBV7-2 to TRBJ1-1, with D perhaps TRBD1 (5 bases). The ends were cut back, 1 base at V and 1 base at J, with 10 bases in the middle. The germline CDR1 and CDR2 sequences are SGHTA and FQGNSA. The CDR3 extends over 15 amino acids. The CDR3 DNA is TGTGCCAGCAGCTTAGTGGCGGGGCGGAACACTGAAGCTTTCTTT. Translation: CASSLVAGRNTEAFF.

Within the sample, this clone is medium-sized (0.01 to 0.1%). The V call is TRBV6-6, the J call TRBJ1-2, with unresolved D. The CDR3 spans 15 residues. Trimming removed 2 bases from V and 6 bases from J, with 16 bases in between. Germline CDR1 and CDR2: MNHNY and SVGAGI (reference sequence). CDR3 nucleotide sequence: TGTGCCAGCAGTTACGCGCCAGGTTCTCCCGATGGCTACACCTTC. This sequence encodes CASSYAPGSPDGYTF.

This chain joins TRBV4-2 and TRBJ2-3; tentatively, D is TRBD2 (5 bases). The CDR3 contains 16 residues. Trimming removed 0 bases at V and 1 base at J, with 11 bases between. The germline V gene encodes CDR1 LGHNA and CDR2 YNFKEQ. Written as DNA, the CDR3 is TGTGCCAGCAGCCAAGATCCGGGAATGGGCACAGATACGCAGTATTTT. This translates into CASSQDPGMGTDTQYF.

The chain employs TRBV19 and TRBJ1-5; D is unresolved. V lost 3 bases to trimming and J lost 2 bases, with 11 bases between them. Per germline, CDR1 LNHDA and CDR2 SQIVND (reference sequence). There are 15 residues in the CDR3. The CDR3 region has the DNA TGTGCCAGTAGTATTCGGGGTTTTGGCAATCAGCCCCAGCATTTT. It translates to CASSIRGFGNQPQHF.

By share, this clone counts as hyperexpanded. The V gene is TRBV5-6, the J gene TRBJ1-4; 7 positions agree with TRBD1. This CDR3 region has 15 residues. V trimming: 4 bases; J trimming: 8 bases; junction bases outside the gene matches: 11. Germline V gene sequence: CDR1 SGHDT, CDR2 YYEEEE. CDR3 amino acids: CASSLGTALGEKLFF. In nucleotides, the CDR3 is TGTGCCAGCAGCCTAGGGACAGCTTTGGGCGAAAAACTGTTTTTT. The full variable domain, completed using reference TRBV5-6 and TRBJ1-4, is DAGVTQSPTHLIKTRGQQVTLRCSPKSGHDTVSWYQQALGQGPQFIFQYYEEEERQRGNFPDRFSGHQFPNYSSELNVNALLLGDSALYLCASSLGTALGEKLFFGSGTQLSVL.

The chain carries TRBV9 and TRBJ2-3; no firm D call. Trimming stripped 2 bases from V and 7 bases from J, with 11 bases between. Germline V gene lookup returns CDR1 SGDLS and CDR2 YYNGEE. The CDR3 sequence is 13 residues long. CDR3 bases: TGTGCCAGCAGCGTCGACTCTCGGAATACGCAGTATTTT. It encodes CASSVDSRNTQYF.

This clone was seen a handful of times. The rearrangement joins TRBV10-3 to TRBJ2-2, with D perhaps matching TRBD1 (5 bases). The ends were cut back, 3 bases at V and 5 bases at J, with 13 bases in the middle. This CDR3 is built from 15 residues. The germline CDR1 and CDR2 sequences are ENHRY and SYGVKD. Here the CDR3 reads CAISENLGATGELFF. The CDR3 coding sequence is TGTGCCATCAGTGAAAACTTAGGGGCAACCGGGGAGCTGTTTTTT.

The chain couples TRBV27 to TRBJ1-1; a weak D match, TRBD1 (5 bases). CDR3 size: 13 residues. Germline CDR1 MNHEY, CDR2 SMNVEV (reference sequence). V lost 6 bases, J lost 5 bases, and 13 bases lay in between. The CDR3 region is CASRTGGRTEAFF. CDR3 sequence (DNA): TGTGCCAGCAGAACAGGCGGGAGAACTGAAGCTTTCTTT.

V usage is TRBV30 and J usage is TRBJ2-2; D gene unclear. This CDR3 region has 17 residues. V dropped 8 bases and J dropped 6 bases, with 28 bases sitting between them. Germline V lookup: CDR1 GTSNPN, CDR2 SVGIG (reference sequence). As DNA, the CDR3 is TGTGCCAGTGGAGTTCTAGGGCGTTCGGTTTTGGCCGGGGAGCTGTTTTTT. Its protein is CASGVLGRSVLAGELFF.